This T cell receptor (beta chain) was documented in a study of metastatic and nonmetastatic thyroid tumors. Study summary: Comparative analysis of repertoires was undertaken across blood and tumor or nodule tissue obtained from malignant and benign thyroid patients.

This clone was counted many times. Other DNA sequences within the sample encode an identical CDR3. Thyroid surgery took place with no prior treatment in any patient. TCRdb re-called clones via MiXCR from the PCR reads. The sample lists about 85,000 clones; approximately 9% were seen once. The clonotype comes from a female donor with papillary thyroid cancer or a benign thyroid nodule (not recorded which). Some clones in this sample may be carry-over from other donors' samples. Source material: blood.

In nucleotides, the CDR3 is TGTGCCAGCAGTTTACAGCTAGCGCGCAATGAGCAGTTCTTC. Translated: CASSLQLARNEQFF. The chain employs TRBV12-3 or TRBV12-4 and TRBJ2-1; TRBD2 is a possible D gene (6 bases). The V end was cut by 2 bases, the J end by 6 bases, with 11 bases between. The CDR3 spans 14 residues.